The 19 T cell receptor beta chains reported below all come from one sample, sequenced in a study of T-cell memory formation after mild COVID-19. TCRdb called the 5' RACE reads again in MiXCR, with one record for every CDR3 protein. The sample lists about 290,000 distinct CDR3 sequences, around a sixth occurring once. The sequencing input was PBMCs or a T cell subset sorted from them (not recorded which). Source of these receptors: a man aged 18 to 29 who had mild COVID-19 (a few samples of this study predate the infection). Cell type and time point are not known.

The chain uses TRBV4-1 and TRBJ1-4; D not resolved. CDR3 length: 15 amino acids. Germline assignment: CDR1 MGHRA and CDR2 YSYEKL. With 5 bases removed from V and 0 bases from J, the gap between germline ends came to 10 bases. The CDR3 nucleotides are TGCGCCAGCAGCTTCTACCCTGCAACTAATGAAAAACTGTTTTTT. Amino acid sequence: CASSFYPATNEKLFF.

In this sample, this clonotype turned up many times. This CDR3 is CASSPPRQGGTEAFF. The CDR3 nucleotides are TGCGCCAGCAGCCCTCCGAGACAGGGAGGCACTGAAGCTTTCTTT. The rearrangement links TRBV5-1 to TRBJ1-1; 7 positions agree with TRBD1. The CDR3 length is 15 residues. The V segment lost 4 bases and the J segment 4 bases; nucleotides outside the gene matches: 10. Germline V CDR1 and CDR2: SGHRS, YFSETQ. Variable domain in full (rest from reference TRBV5-1 and TRBJ1-1): KAGVTQTPRYLIKTRGQQVTLSCSPISGHRSVSWYQQTPGQGLQFLFEYFSETQRNKGNFPGRFSGRQFSNSRSEMNVSTLELGDSALYLCASSPPRQGGTEAFFGQGTRLTVV.

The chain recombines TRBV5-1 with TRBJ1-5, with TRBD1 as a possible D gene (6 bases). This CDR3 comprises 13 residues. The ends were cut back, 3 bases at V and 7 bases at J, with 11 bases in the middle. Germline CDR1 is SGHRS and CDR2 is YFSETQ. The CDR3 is CASSSEGEQPQHF. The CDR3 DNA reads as TGCGCCAGCAGCTCCGAGGGGGAACAGCCCCAGCATTTT.

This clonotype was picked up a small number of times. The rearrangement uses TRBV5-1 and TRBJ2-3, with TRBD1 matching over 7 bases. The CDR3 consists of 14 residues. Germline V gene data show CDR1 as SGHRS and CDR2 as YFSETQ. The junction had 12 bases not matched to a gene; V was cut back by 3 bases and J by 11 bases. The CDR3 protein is CASSSGQAAFVQYF. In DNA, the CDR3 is TGCGCCAGCAGCTCCGGACAGGCGGCTTTCGTGCAGTATTTT.

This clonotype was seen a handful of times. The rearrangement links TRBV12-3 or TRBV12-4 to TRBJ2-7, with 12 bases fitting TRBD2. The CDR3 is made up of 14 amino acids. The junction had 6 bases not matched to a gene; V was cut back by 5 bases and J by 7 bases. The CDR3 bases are TGTGCCAGCAGTAGTCTAGCGGGGGGGCGGGAGCAGTACTTC. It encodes CASSSLAGGREQYF.

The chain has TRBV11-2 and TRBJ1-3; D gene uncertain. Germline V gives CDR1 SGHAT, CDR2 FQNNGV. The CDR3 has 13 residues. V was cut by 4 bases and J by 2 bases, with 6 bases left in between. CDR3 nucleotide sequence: TGTGCCAGCAGCTCCTCCGCTGGAAACACCATATATTTT. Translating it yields CASSSSAGNTIYF.

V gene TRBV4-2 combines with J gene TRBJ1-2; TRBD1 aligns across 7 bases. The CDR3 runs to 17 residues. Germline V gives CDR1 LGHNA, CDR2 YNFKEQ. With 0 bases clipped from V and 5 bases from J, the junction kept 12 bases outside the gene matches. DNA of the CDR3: TGTGCCAGCAGCCAAGATTTCAGGGACAGACAGAGATATGGCTACACCTTC. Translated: CASSQDFRDRQRYGYTF.

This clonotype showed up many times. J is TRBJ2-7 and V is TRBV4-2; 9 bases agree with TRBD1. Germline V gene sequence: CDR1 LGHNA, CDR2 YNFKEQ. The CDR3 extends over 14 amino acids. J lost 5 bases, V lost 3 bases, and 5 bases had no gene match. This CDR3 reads CASSQAGTGNEQYF. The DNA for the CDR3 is TGTGCCAGCAGCCAGGCCGGGACAGGGAACGAGCAGTACTTC.

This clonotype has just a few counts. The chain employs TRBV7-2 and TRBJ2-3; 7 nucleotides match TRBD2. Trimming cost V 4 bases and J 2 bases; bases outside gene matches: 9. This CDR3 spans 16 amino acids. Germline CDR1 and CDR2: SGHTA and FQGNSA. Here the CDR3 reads CASSSGSGRYTDTQYF. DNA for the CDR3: TGTGCCAGCAGCTCAGGTAGCGGGCGTTACACAGATACGCAGTATTTT.

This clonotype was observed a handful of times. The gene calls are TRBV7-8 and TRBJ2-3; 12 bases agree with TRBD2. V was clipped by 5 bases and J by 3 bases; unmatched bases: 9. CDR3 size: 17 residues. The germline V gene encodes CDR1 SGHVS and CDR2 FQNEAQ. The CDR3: CASSPSTSGGLTDTQYF. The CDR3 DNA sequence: TGTGCCAGCAGCCCATCAACTAGCGGGGGGTTAACAGATACGCAGTATTTT.

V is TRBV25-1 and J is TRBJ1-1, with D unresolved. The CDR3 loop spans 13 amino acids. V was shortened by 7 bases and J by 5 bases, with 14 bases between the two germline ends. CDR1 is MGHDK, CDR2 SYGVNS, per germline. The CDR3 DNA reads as TGTGCCAGCACCTCCACCAGGTTGACTGAAGCTTTCTTT. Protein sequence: CASTSTRLTEAFF.

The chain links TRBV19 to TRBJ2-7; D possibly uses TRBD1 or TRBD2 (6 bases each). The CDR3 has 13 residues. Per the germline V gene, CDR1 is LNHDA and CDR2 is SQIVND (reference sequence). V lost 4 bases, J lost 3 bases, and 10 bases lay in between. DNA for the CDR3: TGTGCCAGTAGTAGGACAGCGGGCTACGAGCAGTACTTC. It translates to CASSRTAGYEQYF.

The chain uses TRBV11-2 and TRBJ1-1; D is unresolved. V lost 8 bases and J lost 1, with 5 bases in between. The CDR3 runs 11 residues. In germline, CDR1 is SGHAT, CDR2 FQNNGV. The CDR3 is CASGWNTEAFF. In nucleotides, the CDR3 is TGTGCCAGCGGGTGGAACACTGAAGCTTTCTTT.

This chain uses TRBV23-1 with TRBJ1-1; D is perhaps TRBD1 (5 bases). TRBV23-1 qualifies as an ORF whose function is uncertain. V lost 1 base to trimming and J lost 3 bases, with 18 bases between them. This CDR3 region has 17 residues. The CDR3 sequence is CASSQCGAAEWDTEAFF. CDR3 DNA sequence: TGCGCCAGCAGTCAATGCGGGGCCGCAGAATGGGACACTGAAGCTTTCTTT.

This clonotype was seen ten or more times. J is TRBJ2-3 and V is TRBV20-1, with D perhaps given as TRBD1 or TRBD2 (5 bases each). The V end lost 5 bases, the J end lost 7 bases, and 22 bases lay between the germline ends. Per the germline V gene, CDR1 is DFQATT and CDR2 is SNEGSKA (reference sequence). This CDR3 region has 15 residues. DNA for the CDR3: TGCAGTGCTTCAGAGGGCGGACGGGGCTCCCATACGCAGTATTTT. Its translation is CSASEGGRGSHTQYF.

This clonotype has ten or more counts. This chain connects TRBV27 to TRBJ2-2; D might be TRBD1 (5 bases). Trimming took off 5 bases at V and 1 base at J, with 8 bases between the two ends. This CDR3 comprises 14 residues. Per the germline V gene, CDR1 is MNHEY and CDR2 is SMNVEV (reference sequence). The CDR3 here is CASSEDRNTGELFF. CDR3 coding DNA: TGTGCCAGCAGTGAAGACAGGAACACCGGGGAGCTGTTTTTT.

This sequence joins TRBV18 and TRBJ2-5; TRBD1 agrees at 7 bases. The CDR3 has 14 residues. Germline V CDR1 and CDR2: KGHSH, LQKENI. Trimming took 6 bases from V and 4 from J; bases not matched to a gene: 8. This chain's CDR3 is CASSFRQGGETQYF. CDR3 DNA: TGTGCCAGCTCGTTCAGACAGGGTGGAGAGACCCAGTACTTC.

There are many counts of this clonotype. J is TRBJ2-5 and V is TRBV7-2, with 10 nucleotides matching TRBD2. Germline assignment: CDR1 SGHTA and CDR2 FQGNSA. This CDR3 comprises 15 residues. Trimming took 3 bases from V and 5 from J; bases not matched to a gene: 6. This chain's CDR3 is CASSFLSGGPETQYF. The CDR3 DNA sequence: TGTGCCAGCAGCTTTCTTAGCGGGGGGCCGGAGACCCAGTACTTC.

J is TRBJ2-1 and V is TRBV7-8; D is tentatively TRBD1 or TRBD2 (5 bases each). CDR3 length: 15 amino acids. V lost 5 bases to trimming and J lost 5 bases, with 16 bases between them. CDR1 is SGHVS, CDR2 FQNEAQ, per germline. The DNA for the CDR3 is TGTGCCAGCAGCGAGGACGGGGACCTGCACAATGAGCAGTTCTTC. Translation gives CASSEDGDLHNEQFF.